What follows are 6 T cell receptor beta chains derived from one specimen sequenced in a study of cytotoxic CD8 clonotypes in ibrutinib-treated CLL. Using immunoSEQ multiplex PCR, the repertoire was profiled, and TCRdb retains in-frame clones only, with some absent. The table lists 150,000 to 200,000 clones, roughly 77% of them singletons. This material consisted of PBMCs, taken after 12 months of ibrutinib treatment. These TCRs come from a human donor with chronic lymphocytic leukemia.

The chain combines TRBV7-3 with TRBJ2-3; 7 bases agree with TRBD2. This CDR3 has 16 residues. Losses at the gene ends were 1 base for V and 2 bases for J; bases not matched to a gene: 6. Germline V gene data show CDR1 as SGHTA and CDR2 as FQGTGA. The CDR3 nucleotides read TGTGCCAGCAGCTTAATGGGCGGGAGCGCCACAGATACGCAGTATTTT. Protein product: CASSLMGGSATDTQYF.

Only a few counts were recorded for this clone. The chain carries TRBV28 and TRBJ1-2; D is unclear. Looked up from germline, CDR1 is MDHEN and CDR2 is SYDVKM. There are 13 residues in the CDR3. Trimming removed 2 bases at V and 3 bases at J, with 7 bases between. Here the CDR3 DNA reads TGTGCCAGCAGTTTAGTTGGGGACTATGGCTACACCTTC. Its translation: CASSLVGDYGYTF.

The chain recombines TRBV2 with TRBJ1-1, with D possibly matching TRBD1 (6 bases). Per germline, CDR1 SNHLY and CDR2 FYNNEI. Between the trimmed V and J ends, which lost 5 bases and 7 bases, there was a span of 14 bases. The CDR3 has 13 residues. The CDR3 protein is CASSREQGGEAFF. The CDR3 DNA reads TGTGCCAGCAGTCGCGAACAGGGTGGTGAAGCTTTCTTT.

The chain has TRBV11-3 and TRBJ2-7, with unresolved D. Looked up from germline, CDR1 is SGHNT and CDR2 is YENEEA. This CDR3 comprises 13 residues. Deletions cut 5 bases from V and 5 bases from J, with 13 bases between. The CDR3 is CASSHNAGDEQYF. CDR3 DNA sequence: TGTGCCAGCAGCCATAACGCCGGCGACGAGCAGTACTTC.

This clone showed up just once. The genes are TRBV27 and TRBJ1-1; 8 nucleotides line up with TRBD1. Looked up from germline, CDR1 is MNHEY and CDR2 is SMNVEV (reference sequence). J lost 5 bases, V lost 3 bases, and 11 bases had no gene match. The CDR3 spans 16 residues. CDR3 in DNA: TGTGCCAGCAGTTTCCTCGCGACAGGGGAGGGAACTGAAGCTTTCTTT. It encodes CASSFLATGEGTEAFF.

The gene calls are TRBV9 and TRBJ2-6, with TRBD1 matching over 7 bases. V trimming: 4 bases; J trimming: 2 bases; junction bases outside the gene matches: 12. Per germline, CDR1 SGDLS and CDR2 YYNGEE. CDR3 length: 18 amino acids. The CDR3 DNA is TGTGCCAGCAGCCCAAGAAGTGGCAGGGGGACTGGGGCCAACGTCCTGACTTTC. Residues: CASSPRSGRGTGANVLTF.